Included here is one TCR beta chain sequence, with context. Generated by immunoSEQ multiplex PCR, the TCRdb table keeps only in-frame clones and is missing some. The top ten hold about 8.9% of the sample, which has around 330,000 clones, over 80% seen once. This sample is part of a study of blood T cell repertoires in COVID-19. All enrollees were about 18 to 89 years old and from approximately 25 US areas. Cohorts were based on clinical histories the participants reported. In Cohort 3, a recovered donor had either two negative PCRs, clearance, or symptom resolution. Germline lookup yields CDR1 SEHNR and CDR2 FQNEAQ (reference sequence). CDR3 length equals 17 residues. Trimming left V 7 bases short and J 4 bases short, with 22 bases between.

The V and J genes are TRBV7-9 and TRBJ2-2, with D unclear. This clonotype was obtained from a woman aged 18 to 35 who had recovered from COVID-19. Sequencing was carried out using PBMCs or T cells enriched from blood (not recorded which). The CDR3 region is CASTVSAVPLGTGELFF. CDR3 DNA: TGTGCCAGCACCGTTAGTGCGGTACCCCTAGGCACCGGGGAGCTGTTTTTT.